These 18 T cell receptor beta chains originate from one sample sequenced in a study of T cells in Graves' hyperthyroidism and ophthalmopathy. From RNA transcripts, TCR beta CDR3 regions were amplified. The primer set for the first-round RT-PCR of the TCR CDR3 was HTBI. TCRdb processed the multiplex PCR reads anew with MiXCR; each CDR3 protein has one entry. There are fewer than 450,000 distinct CDR3 sequences in the sample; 11% to 15% occur only once, and around 30% lies in the top ten. The sequencing input was blood. The receptors originated from a man in his forties or fifties with Graves' ophthalmopathy.

Turning to this clonotype: This may be a read error, as it is one base from a much larger clone. V is TRBV7-2 and J is TRBJ2-7, with D possibly matching TRBD1 (5 bases). Trimming stripped 5 bases from V and 7 bases from J, with 30 bases between. Germline CDR1 SGHTA, CDR2 FQGNSA. CDR3 length: 18 residues. The CDR3 DNA reads TGTGCCAGCAGCACCCCCCCGCAACAGGAGTGGTTGAACAATGAGCAGTACTTC. Translating it yields CASSTPPQQEWLNNEQYF.

The rearrangement uses TRBV6-1 and TRBJ2-7; 11 nucleotides agree with TRBD2. CDR1 and CDR2 (germline): MNHNS, SASEGT. Losses at the gene ends were 8 bases for V and 3 bases for J; bases not matched to a gene: 9. This CDR3 is built from 15 residues. The CDR3 bases are TGTGCCAGCCAACGAGTAGCGGGAGGGCTCTACGAGCAGTACTTC. Amino acid sequence: CASQRVAGGLYEQYF.

This chain uses TRBV5-1 with TRBJ2-1; 14 bases are a match to TRBD2. The CDR3 consists of 19 residues. After removal of 4 bases from V and 0 bases from J, the junction contained 9 bases not matched to a gene. Per germline, CDR1 SGHRS and CDR2 YFSETQ. CDR3 nucleotides: TGCGCCAGCAGCCCAGGACTAGCGGGAGGCCGGCCCTCCTACAATGAGCAGTTCTTC. This translates into CASSPGLAGGRPSYNEQFF.

The chain has TRBV5-5 and TRBJ1-4; D is uncertain. Germline V gene sequence: CDR1 SGHKS, CDR2 YYEKEE (reference sequence). The germline V and J ends were trimmed by 1 base and 4 bases, with 5 bases remaining between them. The CDR3 totals 13 residues. CDR3 region: CASSLNNNEKLFF. In DNA, the CDR3 is TGTGCCAGCAGCTTGAACAATAATGAAAAACTGTTTTTT. Filled out from reference TRBV5-5 and TRBJ1-4, the complete variable domain reads DAGVTQSPTHLIKTRGQQVTLRCSPISGHKSVSWYQQVLGQGPQFIFQYYEKEERGRGNFPDRFSARQFPNYSSELNVNALLLGDSALYLCASSLNNNEKLFFGSGTQLSVL.

Here the CDR3 reads CASSYQGDTQYF. As DNA, the CDR3 is TGTGCCAGCAGCTACCAGGGGGATACGCAGTATTTT. The rearrangement uses TRBV11-3 and TRBJ2-3; possible D gene TRBD1, 6 bases. CDR1 SGHNT and CDR2 YENEEA come from the germline V gene. Trimming removed 4 bases from V and 6 bases from J, with 8 bases in between. The CDR3 length is 12 residues.

This clonotype was counted a few times. V is TRBV10-1 and J is TRBJ1-1, with a weak D call TRBD1 (6 bases). Germline assignment: CDR1 WNHNN and CDR2 SYGVQD (reference sequence). This CDR3 is 13 amino acids long. Trimming removed 4 bases at V and 7 bases at J, with 13 bases between. CDR3 nucleotide sequence: TGCGCCAGCAGTGCGACAGGTCGGGGTGAAGCTTTCTTT. Its translation is CASSATGRGEAFF.

In this sample, this clonotype turned up many times. The chain combines TRBV7-9 with TRBJ1-1, with 8 bases that match TRBD1. This CDR3 region has 15 residues. Germline CDR1 reads SEHNR; CDR2 reads FQNEAQ (reference sequence). The trim removed 4 bases at V and 6 bases at J, leaving 10 bases unmatched. DNA of the CDR3: TGTGCCAGCAGCTACTCAGGGGGCGTAACGGCTGAAGCTTTCTTT. This codes for CASSYSGGVTAEAFF.

This clonotype occurred many times. V usage is TRBV2 and J usage is TRBJ2-7; D uncertain. The CDR3 is made up of 14 amino acids. Trimming removed 7 bases at V and 4 bases at J, with 17 bases between. In germline, CDR1 is SNHLY, CDR2 FYNNEI. CDR3 in DNA: TGTGCCAGCAATAACGCCATGAACCCATACGAGCAGTACTTC. It translates to CASNNAMNPYEQYF.

This clonotype has only a few counts. A much larger clone differs from this one at a single base, so this may be a read error. The rearrangement links TRBV7-9 to TRBJ2-1; TRBD1 might be the D (5 bases). V was pared by 0 bases and J by 13 bases, with 10 bases between. There are 12 residues in the CDR3. The germline CDR1 and CDR2 sequences are SEHNR and FQNEAQ (reference sequence). The CDR3 DNA reads TGTGCCAGCAGCTTAGCGGGGCGGTCCCAGTTCTTC. Protein product: CASSLAGRSQFF.

The chain has TRBV3-1 and TRBJ2-1; 10 nucleotides agree with TRBD2. There are 20 residues in the CDR3. V lost 0 bases, J lost 1 base, and 12 bases stayed unmatched. Germline CDR1 is LGHDT and CDR2 is YNNKEL (reference sequence). The CDR3 bases are TGTGCCAGCAGCCAAGATTTTACTAGCGGGATACGGCGGTCCTACAATGAGCAGTTCTTC. Residues: CASSQDFTSGIRRSYNEQFF.

This sequence joins TRBV29-1 and TRBJ1-1; D is unresolved. Germline V gene data show CDR1 as SQVTM and CDR2 as ANQGSEA. The CDR3 loop spans 11 amino acids. Trimming shortened V by 7 bases and J by 6 bases, and 12 bases separated the two germline ends. The CDR3 here is CSANPGSEAFF. CDR3 DNA sequence: TGCAGCGCAAACCCCGGCTCTGAAGCTTTCTTT.

This clonotype was observed a few times. The chain has TRBV4-1 and TRBJ2-7; D is ambiguous. This CDR3 spans 16 amino acids. The V gene's germline CDR1 is MGHRA and CDR2 YSYEKL. Trimming cost V 1 base and J 0 bases, with 13 bases left between them. The CDR3 DNA is TGCGCCAGCAGCCAAGCCAGTGCCCTGAGCTCCTACGAGCAGTACTTC. This sequence encodes CASSQASALSSYEQYF.

The chain joins TRBV20-1 to TRBJ2-7; no firm D call. V was shortened by 6 bases and J by 3 bases, with 9 bases between the two germline ends. This CDR3 is built from 11 residues. Germline V CDR1 and CDR2: DFQATT, SNEGSKA (reference sequence). CDR3 residues: CSAVQVYEQYF. CDR3 coding DNA: TGCAGTGCGGTGCAGGTCTACGAGCAGTACTTC.

This clonotype was counted at least ten times. This chain joins TRBV5-1 and TRBJ2-7; no clear D. Germline V gene lookup returns CDR1 SGHRS and CDR2 YFSETQ. The CDR3 contains 14 residues. The ends were cut back, 0 bases at V and 1 base at J, with 8 bases in the middle. The CDR3 protein is CASSLEVDSYEQYF. CDR3 DNA: TGCGCCAGCAGCTTGGAGGTGGATTCCTACGAGCAGTACTTC. The entire variable domain, with the rest obtained from reference TRBV5-1 and TRBJ2-7, is as follows: KAGVTQTPRYLIKTRGQQVTLSCSPISGHRSVSWYQQTPGQGLQFLFEYFSETQRNKGNFPGRFSGRQFSNSRSEMNVSTLELGDSALYLCASSLEVDSYEQYFGPGTRLTVT.

This clonotype was counted many times. This chain links TRBV5-6 with TRBJ2-3; 7 nucleotides align to TRBD2. V lost 0 bases to trimming and J lost 4 bases; unmatched junction nucleotides: 5. The CDR3 consists of 15 residues. From germline, CDR1 is SGHDT and CDR2 YYEEEE. In DNA form, the CDR3 reads TGTGCCAGCAGCTTGGGGGGGAGGGCCGCAGATACGCAGTATTTT. It yields the protein CASSLGGRAADTQYF.

This chain connects TRBV6-1 to TRBJ1-2; D is undetermined. V was shortened by 2 bases and J by 4 bases, with 11 bases between the two germline ends. CDR3 size: 14 residues. Germline V gives CDR1 MNHNS, CDR2 SASEGT. CDR3: CASSELLGGYGYTF. CDR3 sequence (DNA): TGTGCCAGCAGTGAATTGTTGGGAGGCTATGGCTACACCTTC.

The table lists this clonotype with many counts. The chain employs TRBV27 and TRBJ2-3; possibly TRBD1 for D (6 bases). Germline V gene data show CDR1 as MNHEY and CDR2 as SMNVEV (reference sequence). The CDR3 has 15 amino acids. Trimming removed 6 bases at V and 1 base at J, with 14 bases between. The CDR3 bases are TGTGCCAGCAGCCTTAGGGGGTCGCGCACAGATACGCAGTATTTT. This gives the protein CASSLRGSRTDTQYF.

This clonotype was found a few times. The chain joins TRBV3-1 to TRBJ2-4; D is possibly TRBD1 (6 bases). This CDR3 is 16 amino acids long. Trimming stripped 5 bases from V and 1 base from J, with 15 bases between. Germline loops: CDR1 LGHDT, CDR2 YNNKEL (reference sequence). The CDR3 spells CASSYEGTMAKNIQYF. CDR3 in DNA: TGTGCCAGCAGCTACGAAGGGACAATGGCCAAAAACATTCAGTACTTC.